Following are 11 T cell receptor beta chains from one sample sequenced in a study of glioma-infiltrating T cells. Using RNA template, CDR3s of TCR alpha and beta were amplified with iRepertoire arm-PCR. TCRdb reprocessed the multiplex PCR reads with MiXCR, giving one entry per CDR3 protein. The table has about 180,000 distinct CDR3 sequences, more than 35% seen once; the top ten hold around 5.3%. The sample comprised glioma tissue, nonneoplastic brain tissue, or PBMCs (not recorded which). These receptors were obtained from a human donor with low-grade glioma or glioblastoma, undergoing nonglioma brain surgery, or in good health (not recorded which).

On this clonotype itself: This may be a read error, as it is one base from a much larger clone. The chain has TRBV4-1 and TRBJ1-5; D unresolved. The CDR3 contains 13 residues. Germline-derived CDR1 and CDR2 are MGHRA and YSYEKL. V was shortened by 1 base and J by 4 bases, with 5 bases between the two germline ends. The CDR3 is CASSQGLNQPQHF. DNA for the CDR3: TGCGCCAGCAGCCAAGGGTTAAATCAGCCCCAGCATTTT.

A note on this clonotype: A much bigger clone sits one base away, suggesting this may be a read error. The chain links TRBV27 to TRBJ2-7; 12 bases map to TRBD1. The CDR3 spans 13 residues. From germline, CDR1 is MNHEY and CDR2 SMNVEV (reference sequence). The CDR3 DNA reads TGTGCCACCCGGGACAGGGGGCGGAACGAGAAGTACTTC. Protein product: CATRDRGRNEKYF.

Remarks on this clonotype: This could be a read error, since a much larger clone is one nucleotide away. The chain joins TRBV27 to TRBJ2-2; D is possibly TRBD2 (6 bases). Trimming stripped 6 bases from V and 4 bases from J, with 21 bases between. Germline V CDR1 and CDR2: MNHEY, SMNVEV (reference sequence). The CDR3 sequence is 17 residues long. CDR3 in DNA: TGTGCCAGCAGCCGAAGGGCTAGCGCGAGGTTCACCGGGGAGCTGTTTTTT. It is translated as CASSRRASARFTGELFF.

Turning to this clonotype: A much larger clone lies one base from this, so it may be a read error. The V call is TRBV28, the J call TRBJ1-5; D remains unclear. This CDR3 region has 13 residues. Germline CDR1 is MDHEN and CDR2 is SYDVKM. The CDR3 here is CASSLLVNQTQHF. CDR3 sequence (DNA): TGTGCCAGCAGCCTTTTAGTGAATCAGACCCAGCATTTT. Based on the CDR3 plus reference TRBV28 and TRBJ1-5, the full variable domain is DVKVTQSSRYLVKRTGEKVFLECVQDMDHENMFWYRQDPGLGLRLIYFSYDVKMKEKGDIPEGYSVSREKKERFSLILESASTNQTSMYLCASSLLVNQTQHFGDGTRLSIL.

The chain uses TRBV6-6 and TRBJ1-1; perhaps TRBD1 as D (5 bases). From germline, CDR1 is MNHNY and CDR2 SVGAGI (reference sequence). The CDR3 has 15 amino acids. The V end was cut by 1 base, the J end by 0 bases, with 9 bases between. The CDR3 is CASSYLDTMNTEAFF. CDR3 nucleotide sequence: TGTGCCAGCAGTTACTTGGACACAATGAACACTGAAGCTTTCTTT.

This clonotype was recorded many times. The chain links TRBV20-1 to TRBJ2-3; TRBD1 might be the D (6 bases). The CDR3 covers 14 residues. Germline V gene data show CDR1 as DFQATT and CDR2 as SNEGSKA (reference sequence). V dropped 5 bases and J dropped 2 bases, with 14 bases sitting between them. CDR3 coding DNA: TGCAGTGCTGCAGGGGCGGGCAACACAGATACGCAGTATTTT. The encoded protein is CSAAGAGNTDTQYF.

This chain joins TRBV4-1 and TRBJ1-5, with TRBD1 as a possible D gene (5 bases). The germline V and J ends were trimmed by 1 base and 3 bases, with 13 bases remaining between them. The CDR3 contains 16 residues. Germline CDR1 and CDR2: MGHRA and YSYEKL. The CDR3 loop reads CASSQGQPLINQPQHF. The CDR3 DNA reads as TGCGCCAGCAGCCAAGGACAGCCTTTGATCAATCAGCCCCAGCATTTT.

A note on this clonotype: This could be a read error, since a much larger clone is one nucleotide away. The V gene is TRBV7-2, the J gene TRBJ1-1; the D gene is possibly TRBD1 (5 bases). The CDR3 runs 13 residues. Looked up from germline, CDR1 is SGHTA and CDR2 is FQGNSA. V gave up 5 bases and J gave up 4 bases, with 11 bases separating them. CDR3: CASSDGGGTEAFF. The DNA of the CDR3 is TGTGCCAGCAGCGACGGGGGGGGCACTGAAGCTTTCTTT.

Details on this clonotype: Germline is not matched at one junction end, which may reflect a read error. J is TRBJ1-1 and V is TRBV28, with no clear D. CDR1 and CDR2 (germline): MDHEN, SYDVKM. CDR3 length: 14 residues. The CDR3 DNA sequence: TGTGCCAGCAGTCCCATAAAATTGAACACTGAAGCTTTGTTT. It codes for CASSPIKLNTEALF.

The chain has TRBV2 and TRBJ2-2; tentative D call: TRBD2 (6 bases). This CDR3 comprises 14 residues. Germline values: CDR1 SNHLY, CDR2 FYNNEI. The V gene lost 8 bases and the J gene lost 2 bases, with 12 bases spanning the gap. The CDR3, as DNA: TGTGCCAGCGGAGGGACTCGAAACACCGGGGAGCTGTTTTTT. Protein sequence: CASGGTRNTGELFF.

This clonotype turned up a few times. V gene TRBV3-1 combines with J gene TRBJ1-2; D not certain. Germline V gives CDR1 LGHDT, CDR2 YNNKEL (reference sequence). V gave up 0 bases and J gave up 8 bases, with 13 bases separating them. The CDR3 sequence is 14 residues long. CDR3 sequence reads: CASSQDQTQNGYTF. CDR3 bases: TGTGCCAGCAGCCAAGATCAAACACAGAACGGCTACACCTTC. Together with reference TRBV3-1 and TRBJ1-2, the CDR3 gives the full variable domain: DTAVSQTPKYLVTQMGNDKSIKCEQNLGHDTMYWYKQDSKKFLKIMFSYNNKELIINETVPNRFSPKSPDKAHLNLHINSLELGDSAVYFCASSQDQTQNGYTFGSGTRLTVV.